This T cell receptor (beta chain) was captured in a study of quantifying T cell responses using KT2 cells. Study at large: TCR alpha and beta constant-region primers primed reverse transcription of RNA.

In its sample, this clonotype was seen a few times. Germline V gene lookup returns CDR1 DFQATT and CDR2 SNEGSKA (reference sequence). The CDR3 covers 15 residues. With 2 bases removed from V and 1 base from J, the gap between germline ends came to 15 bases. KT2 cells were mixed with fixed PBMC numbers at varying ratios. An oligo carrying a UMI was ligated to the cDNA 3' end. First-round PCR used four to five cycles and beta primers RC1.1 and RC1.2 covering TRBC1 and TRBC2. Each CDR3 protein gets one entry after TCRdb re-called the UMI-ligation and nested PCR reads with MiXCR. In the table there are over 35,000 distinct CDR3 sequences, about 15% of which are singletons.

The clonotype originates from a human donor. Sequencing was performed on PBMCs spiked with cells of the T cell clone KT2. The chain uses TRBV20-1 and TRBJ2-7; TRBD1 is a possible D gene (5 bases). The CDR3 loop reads CSARPNPGLSYEQYF. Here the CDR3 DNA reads TGCAGTGCTAGACCGAACCCAGGGTTATCCTACGAGCAGTACTTC.